The clone carrying this TCR beta chain was counted at least ten times. Its antigen is unidentified. The CDR3 is 12 residues long. In germline, CDR1 is GTSNPN, CDR2 SVGIG (reference sequence). V lost 2 bases, J lost 3 bases, and 5 bases lay in between. The data derive from a study of T cells in Graves' hyperthyroidism and ophthalmopathy. Subjects aged 18 to 65 presented with newly diagnosed hyperthyroidism of less than 2 months' duration. Study-wide results and limits: The model identified upcoming ophthalmopathy a median approximately 6.4 months ahead of onset. Stable hyperthyroidism and ophthalmopathy were separated using 13 V-J signatures. Most thyroid clonotypes expanded above 0.001 appeared in blood too.

TCR beta CDR3 region amplification was performed from RNA transcripts. First-round RT-PCR targeting the TCR CDR3 was performed with the HTBI primer set. Using its own MiXCR run on the multiplex PCR reads, TCRdb lists one record per CDR3 protein. Here the sample spans approximately 150,000 distinct CDR3 sequences, about 9.4% being singletons. V gene TRBV30 combines with J gene TRBJ1-5; no firm D call. The sequenced sample consisted of blood. The clonotype comes from a woman younger than 35 with Graves' hyperthyroidism that later progressed to Graves' ophthalmopathy. CDR3: CAWSRLNQPQHF. As DNA, the CDR3 is TGTGCCTGGAGTCGCCTCAATCAGCCCCAGCATTTT. Filled out from reference TRBV30 and TRBJ1-5, the complete variable domain reads SQTIHQWPATLVQPVGSPLSLECTVEGTSNPNLYWYRQAAGRGLQLLFYSVGIGQISSEVPQNLSASRPQDRQFILSSKKLLLSDSGFYLCAWSRLNQPQHFGDGTRLSIL.